This T cell receptor beta chain emerged from a study of blood T cell repertoires in COVID-19. Some clones are missing from TCRdb's copy, which holds only in-frame ones; the method was immunoSEQ multiplex PCR. The table lists a few hundred thousand clones, 90% of them singletons. V lost 6 bases and J 0 bases, leaving 15 bases between the germline ends. Germline V gene data show CDR1 as SNHLY and CDR2 as FYNNEI. The CDR3 totals 17 residues. The V call is TRBV2, the J call TRBJ1-6; tentatively, D is TRBD1 (6 bases). The receptor's source is a woman aged 30 to 39 with COVID-19, enrolled during active disease. The sequenced material came from peripheral blood. The CDR3 DNA is TGTGCCAGCAGGACCGGGACACCAAGCTCCTATAATTCACCCCTCCACTTT. It encodes CASRTGTPSSYNSPLHF.